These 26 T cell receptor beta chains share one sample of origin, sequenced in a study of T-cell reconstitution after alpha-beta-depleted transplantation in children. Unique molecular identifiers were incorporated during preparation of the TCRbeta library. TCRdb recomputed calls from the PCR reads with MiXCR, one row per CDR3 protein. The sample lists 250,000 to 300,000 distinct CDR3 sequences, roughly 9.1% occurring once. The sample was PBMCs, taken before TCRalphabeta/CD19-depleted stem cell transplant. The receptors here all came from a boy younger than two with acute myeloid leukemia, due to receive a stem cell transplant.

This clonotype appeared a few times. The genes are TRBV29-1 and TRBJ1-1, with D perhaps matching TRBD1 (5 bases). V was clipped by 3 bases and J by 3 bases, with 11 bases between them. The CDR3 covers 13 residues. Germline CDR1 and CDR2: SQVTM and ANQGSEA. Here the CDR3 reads CSVEGRQYTEAFF. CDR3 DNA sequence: TGCAGCGTTGAGGGACGGCAGTACACTGAAGCTTTCTTT.

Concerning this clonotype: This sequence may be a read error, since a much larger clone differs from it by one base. The chain's CDR3 is CASSPGHQETQYF. CDR3 DNA sequence: TGTGCCAGCAGTCCGGGACACCAAGAGACCCAGTACTTC. The J gene is TRBJ2-5, the V gene TRBV12-3 or TRBV12-4, with D tentatively TRBD1 or TRBD2 (5 bases each). CDR3 length: 13 residues. Trimming left V 5 bases short and J 0 bases short, with 7 bases between.

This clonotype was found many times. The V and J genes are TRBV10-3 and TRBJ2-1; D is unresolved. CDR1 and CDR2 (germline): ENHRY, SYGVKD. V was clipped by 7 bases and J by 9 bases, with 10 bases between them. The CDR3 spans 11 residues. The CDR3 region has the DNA TGTGCCATCATGGCACGCGGTGAGCAGTTCTTC. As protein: CAIMARGEQFF.

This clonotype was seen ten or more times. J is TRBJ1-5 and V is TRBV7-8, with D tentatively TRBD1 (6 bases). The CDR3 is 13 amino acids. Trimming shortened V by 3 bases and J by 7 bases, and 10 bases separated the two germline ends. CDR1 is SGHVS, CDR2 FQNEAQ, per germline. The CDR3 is CASSLPGDQPQHF. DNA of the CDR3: TGTGCCAGCAGCTTGCCAGGGGACCAGCCCCAGCATTTT.

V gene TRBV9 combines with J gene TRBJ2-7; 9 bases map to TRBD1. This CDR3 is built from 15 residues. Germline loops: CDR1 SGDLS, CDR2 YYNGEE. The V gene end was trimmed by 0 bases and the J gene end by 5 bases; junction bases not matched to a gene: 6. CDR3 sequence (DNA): TGTGCCAGCAGCGTAGCCGGGACAGGGAGGGACGAGCAGTACTTC. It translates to CASSVAGTGRDEQYF.

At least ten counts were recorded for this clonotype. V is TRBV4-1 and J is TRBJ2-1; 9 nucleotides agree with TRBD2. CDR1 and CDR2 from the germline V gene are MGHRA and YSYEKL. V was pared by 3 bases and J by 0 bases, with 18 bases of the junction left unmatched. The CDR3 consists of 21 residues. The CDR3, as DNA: TGCGCCAGCAGCCACGCACCGACGGAGCGGGGGGCACGGGTCTCCTACAATGAGCAGTTCTTC. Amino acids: CASSHAPTERGARVSYNEQFF.

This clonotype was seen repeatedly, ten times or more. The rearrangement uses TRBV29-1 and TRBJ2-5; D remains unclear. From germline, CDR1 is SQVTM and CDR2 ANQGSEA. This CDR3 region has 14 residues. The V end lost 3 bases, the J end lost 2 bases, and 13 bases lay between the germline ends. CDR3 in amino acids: CSVDGRTEQETQYF. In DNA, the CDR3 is TGCAGCGTTGACGGTAGGACGGAACAAGAGACCCAGTACTTC.

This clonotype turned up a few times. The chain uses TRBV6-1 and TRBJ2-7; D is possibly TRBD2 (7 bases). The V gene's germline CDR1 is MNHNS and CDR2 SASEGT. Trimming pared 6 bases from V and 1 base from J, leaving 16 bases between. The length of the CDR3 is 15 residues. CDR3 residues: CASSMWGGASYEQYF. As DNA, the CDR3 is TGTGCCAGCAGCATGTGGGGGGGCGCTTCCTACGAGCAGTACTTC.

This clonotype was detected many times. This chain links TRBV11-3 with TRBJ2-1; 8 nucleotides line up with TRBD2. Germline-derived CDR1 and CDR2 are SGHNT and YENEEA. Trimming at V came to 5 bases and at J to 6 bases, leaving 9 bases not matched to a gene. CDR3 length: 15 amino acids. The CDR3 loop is CASSGPPGGINEQFF. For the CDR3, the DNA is TGTGCCAGCAGCGGACCTCCGGGGGGGATCAATGAGCAGTTCTTC.

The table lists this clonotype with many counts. The CDR3 bases are TGTGCCAGCAGTGCCGGGGAGGGGTTAGGAACAGATACGCAGTATTTT. Translating it yields CASSAGEGLGTDTQYF. The J gene is TRBJ2-3, the V gene TRBV28; 7 bases line up with TRBD2. The V and J ends lost 5 bases and 3 bases, in that order; junction bases with no gene match: 11. This CDR3 contains 16 residues. The germline V gene has CDR1 MDHEN and CDR2 SYDVKM.

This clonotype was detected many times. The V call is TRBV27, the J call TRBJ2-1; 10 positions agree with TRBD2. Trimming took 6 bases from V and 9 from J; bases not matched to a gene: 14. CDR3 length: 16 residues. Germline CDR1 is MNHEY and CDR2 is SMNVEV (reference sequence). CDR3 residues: CASSPTSLAGRGEQFF. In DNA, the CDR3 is TGTGCCAGCAGCCCTACCTCACTAGCGGGGAGGGGTGAGCAGTTCTTC.

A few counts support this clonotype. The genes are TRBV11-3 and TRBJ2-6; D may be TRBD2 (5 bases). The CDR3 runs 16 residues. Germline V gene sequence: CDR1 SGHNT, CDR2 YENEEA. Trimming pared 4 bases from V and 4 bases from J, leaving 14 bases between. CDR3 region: CASSSRARVGANVLTF. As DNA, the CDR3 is TGTGCCAGCAGCTCCCGAGCGAGGGTGGGGGCCAACGTCCTGACTTTC.

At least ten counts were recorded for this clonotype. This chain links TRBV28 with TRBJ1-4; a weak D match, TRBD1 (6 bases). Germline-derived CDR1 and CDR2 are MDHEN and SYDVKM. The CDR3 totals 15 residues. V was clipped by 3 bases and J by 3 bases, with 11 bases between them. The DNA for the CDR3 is TGTGCCAGCAGTTTGCGGACAGTCTCTAATGAAAAACTGTTTTTT. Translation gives CASSLRTVSNEKLFF. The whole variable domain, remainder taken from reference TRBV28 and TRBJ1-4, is DVKVTQSSRYLVKRTGEKVFLECVQDMDHENMFWYRQDPGLGLRLIYFSYDVKMKEKGDIPEGYSVSREKKERFSLILESASTNQTSMYLCASSLRTVSNEKLFFGSGTQLSVL.

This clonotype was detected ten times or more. CDR3 bases: TGTGCCAGCAGCTTAGTGGGTCCGGACGGGTACGAGCAGTACTTC. This codes for CASSLVGPDGYEQYF. The chain joins TRBV7-2 to TRBJ2-7; no reliable D call. The germline CDR1 and CDR2 sequences are SGHTA and FQGNSA. This CDR3 is built from 15 residues. V was shortened by 1 base and J by 4 bases, with 14 bases between the two germline ends.

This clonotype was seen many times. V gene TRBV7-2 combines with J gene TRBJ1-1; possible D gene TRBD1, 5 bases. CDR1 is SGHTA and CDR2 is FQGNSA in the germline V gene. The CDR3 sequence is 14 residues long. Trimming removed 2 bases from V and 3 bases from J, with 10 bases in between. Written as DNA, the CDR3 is TGTGCCAGCAGCTTACGTGGACACTACACTGAAGCTTTCTTT. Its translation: CASSLRGHYTEAFF.

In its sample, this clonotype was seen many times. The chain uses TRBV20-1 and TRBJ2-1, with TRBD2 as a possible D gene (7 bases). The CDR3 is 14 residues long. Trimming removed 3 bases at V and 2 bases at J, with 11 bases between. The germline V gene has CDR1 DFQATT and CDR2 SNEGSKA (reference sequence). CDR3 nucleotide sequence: TGCAGTGCTAGGGGGGGGGGCCCCTACAATGAGCAGTTCTTC. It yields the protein CSARGGGPYNEQFF.

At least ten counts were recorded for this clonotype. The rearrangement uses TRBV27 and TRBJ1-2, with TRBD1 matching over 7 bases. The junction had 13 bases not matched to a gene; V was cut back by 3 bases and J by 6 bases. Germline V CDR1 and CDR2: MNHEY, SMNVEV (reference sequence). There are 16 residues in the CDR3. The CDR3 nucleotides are TGTGCCAGCAGTTTCCTCGACAGGGTTCGGTTGGATGGCTACACCTTC. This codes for CASSFLDRVRLDGYTF.

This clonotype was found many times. CDR3 sequence: CASSQASGDHNEQFF. CDR3 bases: TGCGCCAGCAGCCAAGCTAGCGGGGATCACAATGAGCAGTTCTTC. This chain uses TRBV4-3 with TRBJ2-1; 9 nucleotides align to TRBD2. Per germline, CDR1 LGHNA and CDR2 YSLEER. The CDR3 is made up of 15 amino acids. J lost 5 bases, V lost 1 base, and 3 bases had no gene match.

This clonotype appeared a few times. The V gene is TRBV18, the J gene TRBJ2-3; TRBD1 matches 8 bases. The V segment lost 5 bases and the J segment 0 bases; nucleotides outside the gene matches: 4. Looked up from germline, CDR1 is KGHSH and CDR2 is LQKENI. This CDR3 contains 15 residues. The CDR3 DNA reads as TGTGCCAGCTCATCCCGACAGGGGAGCACAGATACGCAGTATTTT. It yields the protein CASSSRQGSTDTQYF.

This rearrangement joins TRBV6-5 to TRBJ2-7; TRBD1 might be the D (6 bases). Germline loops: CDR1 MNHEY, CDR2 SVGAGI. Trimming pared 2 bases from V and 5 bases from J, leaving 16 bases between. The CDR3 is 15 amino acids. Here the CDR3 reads CASSYEGVFGHEQYF. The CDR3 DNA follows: TGTGCCAGCAGTTACGAGGGGGTTTTTGGACACGAGCAGTACTTC.

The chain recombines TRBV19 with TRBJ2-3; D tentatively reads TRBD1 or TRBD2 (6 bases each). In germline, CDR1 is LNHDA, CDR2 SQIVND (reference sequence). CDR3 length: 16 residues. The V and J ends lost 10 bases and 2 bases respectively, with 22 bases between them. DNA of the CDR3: TGTGCCACCACCCCGAGGGGGACTTACGACACAGATACGCAGTATTTT. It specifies CATTPRGTYDTDTQYF.

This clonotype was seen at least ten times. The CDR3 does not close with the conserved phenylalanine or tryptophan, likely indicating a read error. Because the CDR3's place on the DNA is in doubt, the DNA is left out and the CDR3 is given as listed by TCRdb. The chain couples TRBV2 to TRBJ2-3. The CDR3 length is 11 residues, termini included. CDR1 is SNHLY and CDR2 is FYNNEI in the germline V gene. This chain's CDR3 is CASSAGSRQDV.

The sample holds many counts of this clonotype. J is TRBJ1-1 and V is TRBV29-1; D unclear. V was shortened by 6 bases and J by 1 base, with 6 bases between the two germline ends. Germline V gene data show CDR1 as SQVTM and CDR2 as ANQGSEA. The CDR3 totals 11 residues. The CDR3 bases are TGCAGCGTAGCACAGAACACTGAAGCTTTCTTT. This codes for CSVAQNTEAFF.

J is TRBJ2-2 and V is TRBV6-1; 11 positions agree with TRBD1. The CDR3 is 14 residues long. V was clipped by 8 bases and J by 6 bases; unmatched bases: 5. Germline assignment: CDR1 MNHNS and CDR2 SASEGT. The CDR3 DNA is TGTGCCAGCGGGGGACAGGGGGGGGCCGGGGAGCTGTTTTTT. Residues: CASGGQGGAGELFF.

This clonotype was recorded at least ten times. CDR3 DNA: TGTGCCACCCTTACATCATCCTTGGCCCAGCCCCAGCATTTT. Translated: CATLTSSLAQPQHF. V is TRBV28 and J is TRBJ1-5; D is unresolved. Germline loops: CDR1 MDHEN, CDR2 SYDVKM. Trimming pared 10 bases from V and 7 bases from J, leaving 20 bases between. CDR3 length: 14 amino acids.

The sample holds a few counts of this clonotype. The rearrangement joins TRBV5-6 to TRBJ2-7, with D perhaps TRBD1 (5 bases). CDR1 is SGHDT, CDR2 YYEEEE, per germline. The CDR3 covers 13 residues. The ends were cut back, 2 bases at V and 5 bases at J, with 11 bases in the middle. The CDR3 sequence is CASSLGVLNEQYF. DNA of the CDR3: TGTGCCAGCAGCTTAGGGGTTCTTAACGAGCAGTACTTC. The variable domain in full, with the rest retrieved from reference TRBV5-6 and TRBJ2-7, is DAGVTQSPTHLIKTRGQQVTLRCSPKSGHDTVSWYQQALGQGPQFIFQYYEEEERQRGNFPDRFSGHQFPNYSSELNVNALLLGDSALYLCASSLGVLNEQYFGPGTRLTVT.